This T cell receptor beta chain was sequenced for a study of T-cell reconstitution after alpha-beta-depleted transplantation in children. This clonotype came up many times. Using unique molecular identifiers, the investigators prepared the TCRbeta library. MiXCR, applied by TCRdb to the PCR reads, yields one record per CDR3 protein. The table includes fewer than 200,000 distinct CDR3 sequences, approximately 7% detected once. The CDR3 is 16 residues long. V was clipped by 5 bases and J by 0 bases, with 14 bases between them. Germline loops: CDR1 SGHVS, CDR2 FQNEAQ. The sample in question was PBMCs from the stem cell graft donor, obtained from the stem cell graft. The gene calls are TRBV7-8 and TRBJ2-1; D is perhaps TRBD2 (6 bases). The TCR originated in a human donor who donated a stem cell graft to a child with Wiskott-Aldrich syndrome. The CDR3 DNA follows: TGTGCCAGCAGCAAAAAGCGGGCTAGCTCCTACAATGAGCAGTTCTTC. This gives the protein CASSKKRASSYNEQFF.